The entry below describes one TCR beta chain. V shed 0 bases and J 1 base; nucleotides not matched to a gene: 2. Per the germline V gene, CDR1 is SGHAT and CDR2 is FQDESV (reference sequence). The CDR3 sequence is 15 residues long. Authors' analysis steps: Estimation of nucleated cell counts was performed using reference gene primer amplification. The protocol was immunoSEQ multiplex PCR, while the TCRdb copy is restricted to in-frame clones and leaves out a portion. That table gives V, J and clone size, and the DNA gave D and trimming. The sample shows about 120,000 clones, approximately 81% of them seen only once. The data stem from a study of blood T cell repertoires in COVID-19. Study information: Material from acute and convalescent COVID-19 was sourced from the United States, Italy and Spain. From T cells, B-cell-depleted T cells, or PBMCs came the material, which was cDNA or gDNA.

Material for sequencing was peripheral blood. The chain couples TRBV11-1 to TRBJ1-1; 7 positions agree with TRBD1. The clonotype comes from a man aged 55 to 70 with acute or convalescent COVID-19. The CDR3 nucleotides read TGTGCCAGCAGCTTAGCGACAGGGAAGAACACTGAAGCTTTCTTT. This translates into CASSLATGKNTEAFF.